The sequence of this T cell receptor (beta chain) was determined in a study of CD8 T cell repertoires and HIV-1 epitope variants. Turning to the study itself: Each of Twenty-five Gag and Nef epitope peptides stimulated a separate culture. Controls included no peptide, Ebola AY9 epitope, and a CMV, EBV, flu pool. Cultures ran about ten days, with IL-2, IL-7 and IL-15 added on days 3 and 7. Separate from the cultures, 1M uncultured T cells served as baseline.

Concerning this clone itself: No antigen is known for it.

Some clones are missing from TCRdb's copy, which holds only in-frame ones; the method was immunoSEQ multiplex PCR. The sample yields around 2,500 clones, 65% seen once. The V segment lost 6 bases and the J segment 1 base; nucleotides outside the gene matches: 9. This CDR3 has 16 amino acids. Germline loops: CDR1 PRHDT, CDR2 FYEKMQ (reference sequence). This sequence was found in a male donor with HIV. The chain uses TRBV13 and TRBJ2-1; the match to TRBD1 covers 7 bases. Sequencing was carried out using cultured CD8+ T cells derived from PBMCs. The CDR3 DNA sequence: TGTGCCAGCAGTTTATCACAGGGGATATCCTACAATGAGCAGTTCTTC. It is translated as CASSLSQGISYNEQFF.